This T cell receptor (beta chain) comes out of a study of blood T cell repertoires in COVID-19. At the level of the study: From T cells, B-cell-depleted T cells, or PBMCs came the material, which was cDNA or gDNA.

Original handling: Amplification with reference gene primers provided the estimates of nucleated cell counts. Generated by immunoSEQ multiplex PCR, the TCRdb table keeps only in-frame clones and is missing some. D and trimming were read from the DNA, whereas the V and J calls and clone size are those reported in that table. The table includes about 35,000 clones, roughly 85% detected once. The junction had 3 bases not matched to a gene; V was cut back by 5 bases and J by 8 bases. CDR1 is LNHDA and CDR2 is SQIVND in the germline V gene (reference sequence). CDR3 length: 13 residues. The TCR originated in a man in his fifties or sixties with acute or convalescent COVID-19. Sequenced: peripheral blood. V usage is TRBV19 and J usage is TRBJ2-1; 10 bases fit TRBD1. CDR3 protein: CASSPGTGDEQFF. The CDR3 DNA sequence: TGTGCCAGTAGTCCCGGGACAGGGGATGAGCAGTTCTTC.